These 13 T cell receptor beta chains originate from one sample sequenced in a study of response to subunit inactivated influenza vaccine. TCRdb redid the calling of the RT-PCR reads with MiXCR, one entry per CDR3 protein. Here the sample spans about 190,000 distinct CDR3 sequences, around an eighth being singletons. Material: CD8+ T cells sorted from PBMCs, obtained less than 6 days after vaccination. The receptors shown here come from a man aged 50 to 59 who received an inactivated influenza vaccine.

This chain joins TRBV29-1 and TRBJ2-1; 15 nucleotides agree with TRBD2. This CDR3 is built from 16 residues. V lost 7 bases to trimming and J lost 6 bases; unmatched junction nucleotides: 10. CDR1 is SQVTM, CDR2 ANQGSEA, per germline. The CDR3 loop reads CSADGLAGGEGNEQFF. The CDR3, as DNA: TGCAGCGCGGACGGACTAGCGGGAGGGGAGGGCAATGAGCAGTTCTTC.

As to this clonotype: Since a much larger clone is just one base distant, this may be a read error. The rearrangement joins TRBV12-3 or TRBV12-4 to TRBJ2-7; D gene ambiguous. This CDR3 is built from 13 residues. Here the CDR3 reads CAGSLEGYNEQYF. The CDR3 DNA reads as TGTGCCGGCAGTTTAGAAGGGTACAACGAGCAGTACTTC.

In its sample, this clonotype was seen many times. The V call is TRBV4-1, the J call TRBJ2-3; D is possibly TRBD1 or TRBD2 (5 bases each). The CDR3 has 13 amino acids. V was shortened by 0 bases and J by 5 bases, with 6 bases between the two germline ends. Germline V gene lookup returns CDR1 MGHRA and CDR2 YSYEKL. The CDR3, as DNA: TGCGCCAGCAGCCAAGATGGGGGAGATACGCAGTATTTT. It is translated as CASSQDGGDTQYF.

In DNA, the CDR3 is TGTGCCATGGGGCGGGACGGATTTTCGAACACCGGGGAGCTGTTTTTT. It is translated as CAMGRDGFSNTGELFF. This chain uses TRBV10-3 with TRBJ2-2; D is possibly TRBD2 (6 bases). V gave up 9 bases and J gave up 0 bases, with 17 bases separating them. The germline gives CDR1 ENHRY, CDR2 SYGVKD. CDR3 length equals 16 residues.

J is TRBJ2-7 and V is TRBV13; D perhaps matches TRBD2 (5 bases). Germline lookup yields CDR1 PRHDT and CDR2 FYEKMQ (reference sequence). The CDR3 is 16 residues long. Trimming removed 1 base at V and 0 bases at J, with 13 bases between. The CDR3 sequence is CASSLASDSHSYEQYF. DNA for the CDR3: TGTGCCAGCAGCTTAGCATCGGACTCCCACTCCTACGAGCAGTACTTC.

V usage is TRBV12-3 or TRBV12-4 and J usage is TRBJ2-3, with D possibly matching TRBD2 (6 bases). The CDR3 spans 14 residues. V was clipped by 7 bases and J by 2 bases, with 13 bases between them. The CDR3 bases are TGTGCCAGCACCTTAACGGGGGACACAGATACGCAGTATTTT. It codes for CASTLTGDTDTQYF.

This sequence joins TRBV28 and TRBJ2-5, with 8 positions matching TRBD1. V lost 1 base and J lost 5; bases outside the gene matches: 6. This CDR3 contains 15 residues. Germline lookup yields CDR1 MDHEN and CDR2 SYDVKM. CDR3 residues: CASSLLQGVGETQYF. DNA for the CDR3: TGTGCCAGCAGTTTATTACAGGGGGTTGGCGAGACCCAGTACTTC.

This clonotype turned up a few times. The V gene is TRBV6-2 or TRBV6-3, the J gene TRBJ1-1; possible D gene TRBD1, 5 bases. The CDR3 extends over 13 amino acids. Trimming removed 4 bases at V and 4 bases at J, with 10 bases between. CDR1 is MNHEY and CDR2 is SVGEGT in the germline V gene. DNA for the CDR3: TGTGCCAGCAGTTTTGGGGCGAGCACTGAAGCTTTCTTT. This gives the protein CASSFGASTEAFF.

This clonotype has a handful of counts. The chain uses TRBV7-9 and TRBJ2-1; D unresolved. The V end was cut by 7 bases, the J end by 12 bases, with 13 bases between. The CDR3 runs to 11 residues. CDR1 and CDR2 from the germline V gene are SEHNR and FQNEAQ (reference sequence). The DNA for the CDR3 is TGTGCCAGCATGGGTGACCAAGGGCAGTTCTTC. Amino acid sequence: CASMGDQGQFF.

This clonotype was seen only a few times. The chain employs TRBV20-1 and TRBJ1-5, with TRBD1 matching 9 bases. This CDR3 contains 14 residues. V trimming: 5 bases; J trimming: 9 bases; junction bases outside the gene matches: 11. Germline CDR1 and CDR2: DFQATT and SNEGSKA (reference sequence). The CDR3 protein is CSAYPGQGTWPQHF. The CDR3 coding sequence is TGCAGTGCTTATCCGGGACAGGGAACATGGCCCCAGCATTTT.

This clonotype appeared a few times. The CDR3 sequence: CSGLAPDRDIYEQYF. CDR3 in DNA: TGCAGTGGCCTTGCCCCCGACAGGGACATCTACGAGCAGTACTTC. The V and J genes are TRBV20-1 and TRBJ2-7; TRBD1 aligns across 7 bases. V lost 7 bases to trimming and J lost 3 bases; unmatched junction nucleotides: 15. The CDR3 contains 15 residues. From germline, CDR1 is DFQATT and CDR2 SNEGSKA (reference sequence).

This clonotype was counted ten times or more. The gene calls are TRBV7-6 and TRBJ2-1, with 12 nucleotides matching TRBD2. CDR1 SGHVS and CDR2 FNYEAQ come from the germline V gene. J lost 7 bases, V lost 5 bases, and 6 bases had no gene match. This CDR3 is built from 15 residues. Written as DNA, the CDR3 is TGTGCCAGCAGCCCTACTAGCGGGGGGACAAATGAGCAGTTCTTC. This encodes CASSPTSGGTNEQFF.

This clonotype showed up just a few times. The chain carries TRBV7-9 and TRBJ1-2, with 7 bases matching TRBD1. J gave up 6 bases and V 4 bases, and 14 bases lay outside the gene matches. This CDR3 is 16 amino acids long. Looked up from germline, CDR1 is SEHNR and CDR2 is FQNEAQ (reference sequence). The CDR3 region has the DNA TGTGCCAGCAGCTCAAGCCTGGACAGGTTTTTGCATGGCTACACCTTC. This codes for CASSSSLDRFLHGYTF.